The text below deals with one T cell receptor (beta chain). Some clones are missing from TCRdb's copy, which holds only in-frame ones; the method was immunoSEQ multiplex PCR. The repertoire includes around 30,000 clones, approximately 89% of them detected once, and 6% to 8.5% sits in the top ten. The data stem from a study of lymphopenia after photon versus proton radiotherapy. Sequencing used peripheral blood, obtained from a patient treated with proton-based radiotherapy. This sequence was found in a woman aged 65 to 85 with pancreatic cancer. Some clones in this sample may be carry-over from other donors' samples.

CDR3 nucleotide sequence: TGCGCCAGCAGCTCCGGGGGCCAGGGGCGCGGTGAAGCTTTCTTT. Its translation: CASSSGGQGRGEAFF. The rearrangement joins TRBV5-1 to TRBJ1-1, with D tentatively TRBD1 (6 bases). CDR3 length: 15 amino acids. Germline-derived CDR1 and CDR2 are SGHRS and YFSETQ. V lost 3 bases and J 7 bases, leaving 19 bases between the germline ends.